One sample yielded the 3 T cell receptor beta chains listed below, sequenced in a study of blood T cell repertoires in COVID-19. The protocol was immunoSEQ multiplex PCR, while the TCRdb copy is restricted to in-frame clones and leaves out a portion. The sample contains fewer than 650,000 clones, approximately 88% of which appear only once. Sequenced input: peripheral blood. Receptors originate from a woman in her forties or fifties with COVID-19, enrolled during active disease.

The CDR3: CASSRDIMGNTIYF. The DNA of the CDR3 is TGTGCCAGCAGCCGGGACATCATGGGAAACACCATATATTTT. The V and J genes are TRBV28 and TRBJ1-3, with a tentative D call TRBD1 (6 bases). There are 14 residues in the CDR3. V was clipped by 6 bases and J by 4 bases, with 13 bases between them. CDR1 MDHEN and CDR2 SYDVKM come from the germline V gene.

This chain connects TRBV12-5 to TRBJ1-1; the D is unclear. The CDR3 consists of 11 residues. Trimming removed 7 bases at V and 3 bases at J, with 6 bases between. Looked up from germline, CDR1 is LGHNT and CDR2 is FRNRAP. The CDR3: CASARDTEAFF. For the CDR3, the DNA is TGTGCTAGTGCCCGGGACACTGAAGCTTTCTTT.

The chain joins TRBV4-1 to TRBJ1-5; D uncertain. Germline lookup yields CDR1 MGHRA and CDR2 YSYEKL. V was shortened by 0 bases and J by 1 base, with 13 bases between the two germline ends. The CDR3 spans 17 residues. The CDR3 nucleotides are TGCGCCAGCAGCCAAGACGGCGAGCGGATAAGCAATCAGCCCCAGCATTTT. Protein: CASSQDGERISNQPQHF.